What follows are 20 T cell receptor beta chains derived from one specimen sequenced in a study of blood T cell repertoires in COVID-19. The table came from immunoSEQ multiplex PCR; TCRdb's copy has only in-frame clones and leaves some out. The sample lists roughly 460,000 clones, 85% to 90% occurring once. Sequences were obtained from peripheral blood. These receptors came from a man aged 18 to 30 with COVID-19, enrolled during active disease.

The V call is TRBV14, the J call TRBJ2-7, with D possibly matching TRBD2 (5 bases). V was shortened by 0 bases and J by 5 bases, with 17 bases between the two germline ends. CDR1 SGHDN and CDR2 FVKESK come from the germline V gene. The CDR3 has 16 amino acids. This chain's CDR3 is CASSQETRPSGNEQYF. In DNA, the CDR3 is TGTGCCAGCAGCCAAGAAACAAGACCGTCCGGGAACGAGCAGTACTTC. The full variable domain, rest sourced from reference TRBV14 and TRBJ2-7, is EAGVTQFPSHSVIEKGQTVTLRCDPISGHDNLYWYRRVMGKEIKFLLHFVKESKQDESGMPNNRFLAERTGGTYSTLKVQPAELEDSGVYFCASSQETRPSGNEQYFGPGTRLTVT.

This clone was counted a single time. This chain's CDR3 is CASSGPGQSSNSPLHF. Here the CDR3 DNA reads TGCGCCAGCAGCGGACCGGGACAGTCGTCCAATTCACCCCTCCACTTT. V and J are TRBV5-1 and TRBJ1-6; 7 bases line up with TRBD1. Germline loops: CDR1 SGHRS, CDR2 YFSETQ. CDR3 length equals 16 residues. Losses at the gene ends were 4 bases for V and 7 bases for J; bases not matched to a gene: 11.

The chain's CDR3 is CASSAGQGLDEKLFF. The CDR3 DNA is TGTGCCAGCAGTGCCGGACAGGGGTTAGATGAAAAACTGTTTTTT. V usage is TRBV25-1 and J usage is TRBJ1-4, with TRBD1 matching over 9 bases. Germline trimming cut 4 bases from V and 6 bases from J; bases unmatched to any gene: 6. The CDR3 contains 15 residues. Germline CDR1 reads MGHDK; CDR2 reads SYGVNS.

This clone was found once. This chain uses TRBV4-1 with TRBJ2-6; D unclear. This CDR3 has 18 amino acids. V dropped 0 bases and J dropped 3 bases, with 15 bases sitting between them. CDR1 MGHRA and CDR2 YSYEKL come from the germline V gene. The CDR3 DNA sequence: TGCGCCAGCAGCCAAGATCAGTCTCTCTCCCTTGGGGCCAACGTCCTGACTTTC. It yields the protein CASSQDQSLSLGANVLTF.

The V and J genes are TRBV7-9 and TRBJ2-1, with D possibly TRBD2 on 5 matching bases. V dropped 2 bases and J dropped 10 bases, with 15 bases sitting between them. Germline V gene sequence: CDR1 SEHNR, CDR2 FQNEAQ (reference sequence). This CDR3 is built from 14 residues. This CDR3 reads CASSLSISPGEQFF. The DNA for the CDR3 is TGTGCCAGCAGCTTATCGATATCCCCGGGGGAGCAGTTCTTC. The full variable domain, its missing parts supplied by reference TRBV7-9 and TRBJ2-1, is DTGVSQNPRHKITKRGQNVTFRCDPISEHNRLYWYRQTLGQGPEFLTYFQNEAQLEKSRLLSDRFSAERPKGSFSTLEIQRTEQGDSAMYLCASSLSISPGEQFFGPGTRLTVL.

This clone was counted a single time. The chain has TRBV19 and TRBJ2-1; D is unresolved. This CDR3 has 15 residues. V lost 2 bases and J lost 0, with 8 bases in between. CDR1 and CDR2 from the germline V gene are LNHDA and SQIVND (reference sequence). DNA for the CDR3: TGTGCCAGTAGTATACTAGGAAACTCCTACAATGAGCAGTTCTTC. This gives the protein CASSILGNSYNEQFF.

This sequence joins TRBV27 and TRBJ2-7; 8 nucleotides match TRBD1. V was pared by 3 bases and J by 2 bases, with 12 bases of the junction left unmatched. The germline gives CDR1 MNHEY, CDR2 SMNVEV (reference sequence). The CDR3 is 17 amino acids. The CDR3 protein is CASSLFAPGTGTYEQYF. The CDR3 DNA sequence: TGTGCCAGCAGTTTGTTTGCCCCCGGGACAGGTACCTACGAGCAGTACTTC.

As regards this clone: At the DNA level, this CDR3 is encoded by other sequences in the same sample as well. The V gene is TRBV12-3 or TRBV12-4, the J gene TRBJ1-5, with a weak D call TRBD1 (5 bases). The CDR3 spans 13 residues. V shed 8 bases and J shed 4 bases, with 12 bases lying between them. The chain's CDR3 is CASRGGLNQPQHF. CDR3 bases: TGTGCCAGCCGGGGGGGACTTAATCAGCCCCAGCATTTT.

The chain carries TRBV27 and TRBJ2-3; perhaps TRBD2 as D (7 bases). Trimming pared 7 bases from V and 3 bases from J, leaving 17 bases between. The V gene's germline CDR1 is MNHEY and CDR2 SMNVEV (reference sequence). The CDR3 length is 15 residues. CDR3 loop: CASKMGGLSTDTQYF. CDR3 DNA: TGTGCCAGCAAGATGGGGGGGCTCTCGACAGATACGCAGTATTTT.

CDR3 nucleotides: TGTGCCAGCAGATTTCATAGCATTCAGTACTTC. It translates to CASRFHSIQYF. This chain links TRBV6-5 with TRBJ2-4; no definite D call. Germline values: CDR1 MNHEY, CDR2 SVGAGI. V lost 6 bases, J lost 9 bases, and 9 bases lay in between. The CDR3 totals 11 residues.

The chain uses TRBV4-1 and TRBJ2-7, with TRBD2 identical over 11 bases. In germline, CDR1 is MGHRA, CDR2 YSYEKL. The CDR3 length is 15 residues. Germline trimming cut 4 bases from V and 5 bases from J; bases unmatched to any gene: 7. The CDR3 coding sequence is TGCGCCAGCAGCCTACTAGCGGGGGAGTCTCACGAGCAGTACTTC. It translates to CASSLLAGESHEQYF.

This rearrangement joins TRBV3-1 (or the pseudogene TRBV3-2) to TRBJ2-3; a possible D gene is TRBD1 (5 bases). The CDR3 spans 14 residues. V was pared by 4 bases and J by 1 base, with 9 bases between. Per the germline V gene, CDR1 is LGHDT and CDR2 is YNNKEL (reference sequence). CDR3 in amino acids: CASSLGVRTDTQYF. CDR3 bases: TGTGCCAGCAGCCTAGGGGTCCGCACAGATACGCAGTATTTT.

The chain uses TRBV15 and TRBJ2-2; 10 bases align to TRBD2. The V segment lost 5 bases and the J segment 5 bases; nucleotides outside the gene matches: 5. There are 15 residues in the CDR3. CDR1 is LNHNV, CDR2 YYDKDF, per germline (reference sequence). In DNA form, the CDR3 reads TGTGCCACCAGCCCGAGGACTAGCGGAACCGGGGAGCTGTTTTTT. Protein product: CATSPRTSGTGELFF.

This clone was seen just once. The chain recombines TRBV5-1 with TRBJ2-1; 10 bases align to TRBD2. The CDR3 runs to 17 residues. Germline CDR1 is SGHRS and CDR2 is YFSETQ. V dropped 2 bases and J dropped 4; count of bases not matched to a gene: 9. In DNA, the CDR3 is TGCGCCAGCAGCTTACCCCCCAGCGGGGGGGCGTACAATGAGCAGTTCTTC. Its protein product is CASSLPPSGGAYNEQFF.

The rearrangement joins TRBV19 to TRBJ2-3, with TRBD2 matching over 11 bases. CDR3 length equals 16 residues. Germline lookup yields CDR1 LNHDA and CDR2 SQIVND (reference sequence). V lost 4 bases, J lost 6 bases, and 9 bases stayed unmatched. The CDR3 loop reads CASSTSGGPEGDTQYF. The CDR3 region has the DNA TGTGCCAGTAGTACTAGCGGGGGGCCCGAGGGGGATACGCAGTATTTT.

This clone appeared once. This chain links TRBV29-1 with TRBJ2-1; TRBD2 matches 9 bases. The CDR3 is 17 amino acids. V was pared by 7 bases and J by 0 bases, with 13 bases of the junction left unmatched. The germline gives CDR1 SQVTM, CDR2 ANQGSEA. DNA of the CDR3: TGCAGCGCATCCAACCCACGACTAGCGGTCTCCTACAATGAGCAGTTCTTC. It yields the protein CSASNPRLAVSYNEQFF.

The V and J genes are TRBV3-1 (or the pseudogene TRBV3-2) and TRBJ1-1; 9 bases are a match to TRBD1. Germline V gives CDR1 LGHDT, CDR2 YNNKEL (reference sequence). The CDR3 is made up of 18 amino acids. Losses at the gene ends were 3 bases for V and 6 bases for J; bases not matched to a gene: 17. CDR3 sequence: CASSHRLKQGAKGAEAFF. CDR3 DNA: TGTGCCAGCAGCCACCGACTGAAACAGGGGGCAAAAGGCGCTGAAGCTTTCTTT.

This chain joins TRBV11-3 and TRBJ1-2; no definite D call. The CDR3 is 13 residues long. Trimming removed 0 bases from V and 5 bases from J, with 7 bases in between. Germline assignment: CDR1 SGHNT and CDR2 YENEEA. The CDR3 spells CASSLDQRYGYTF. CDR3 coding DNA: TGTGCCAGCAGCTTAGATCAGCGTTATGGCTACACCTTC. The full variable domain, in which reference TRBV11-3 and TRBJ1-2 provide the parts outside the CDR3, is EAGVVQSPRYKIIEKKQPVAFWCNPISGHNTLYWYLQNLGQGPELLIRYENEEAVDDSQLPKDRFSAERLKGVDSTLKIQPAELGDSAVYLCASSLDQRYGYTFGSGTRLTVV.

The chain carries TRBV18 and TRBJ1-2, with D perhaps matching TRBD1 (5 bases). This CDR3 has 14 residues. The V and J ends lost 3 bases and 5 bases respectively, with 13 bases between them. Germline values: CDR1 KGHSH, CDR2 LQKENI. CDR3 sequence: CASSPRGGEYGYTF. The CDR3 coding sequence is TGTGCCAGCTCACCCCGCGGGGGGGAGTATGGCTACACCTTC.

The table lists this clone with many counts. J is TRBJ1-4 and V is TRBV18; no firm D call. V was trimmed by 8 bases and J by 6 bases, leaving 13 bases between them. The germline V gene has CDR1 KGHSH and CDR2 LQKENI. This CDR3 has 13 residues. In DNA form, the CDR3 reads TGTGCCAGCACGGGAGGAGAGTATGAAAAACTGTTTTTT. Protein product: CASTGGEYEKLFF.